This entry concerns a single T cell receptor (beta chain). No antigen is known for it. The table came from immunoSEQ multiplex PCR; TCRdb's copy has only in-frame clones and leaves some out. The table has 55,000 to 80,000 clones, around 82% seen once. Focal radiation was given together with CTLA-4 blockade (ipilimumab) to patients with chemo-refractory metastatic non-small-cell lung cancer. This entry comes from a study of radiotherapy plus CTLA-4 blockade in lung cancer. About the research overall: Objective responses emerged in around a sixth of patients, and 30% to 40% attained disease control. Study conclusions and caveats: After treatment with radiotherapy plus ipilimumab, TCR clones that came from the tumor expanded in blood. Reported findings show early blood T cell clone dynamics, with interferon-beta, best predicted response.

Germline V gene data show CDR1 as SEHNR and CDR2 as FQNEAQ (reference sequence). The CDR3 has 16 amino acids. V lost 8 bases and J 0 bases, leaving 19 bases between the germline ends. This receptor was taken from a human donor with non-small cell lung cancer who had a complete response to radiotherapy plus ipilimumab. This specimen was peripheral blood, taken from a patient treated with radiotherapy plus ipilimumab. The V gene is TRBV7-9, the J gene TRBJ1-2; D may be TRBD1 (6 bases). The CDR3 DNA reads TGTGCCAGCTCTTCGGGGGGCGGCGGGGCTAACTATGGCTACACCTTC. Translation: CASSSGGGGANYGYTF.